Below, one TCR beta chain is given with its context. Which antigen it targets is not known. It has no much larger one-base neighbor in the sample; base qualities were not kept. TCRbeta CDR3 regions were amplified from genomic DNA by means of the immunoSEQ Assay, a bias-controlled multiplex PCR. In the original analysis: The number of nucleated cells in each sample was estimated from the amplification of reference gene primers within the assay. To quantify the absolute abundance of each unique TCRbeta CDR3 rearrangement, sequence reads were collapsed and filtered. Productive Simpson clonality was computed per sample as the square root of Simpson's diversity index over productive rearrangements. TCRdb mirrors the immuneACCESS table, restricted to in-frame sequences. Some clones are absent from its copies; in checked studies, under half trace to an unresolved V gene, and the reason for the others is unknown. The D gene and trimming were derived from the DNA, and the V and J assignments and clone size from that table. Within this sample are around 100,000 clones, with over 80% of them counted one time only. The ten largest clones capture roughly 2.1% of the sample.

V is cut back by 0 bases and J by 1 base, with 4 bases in the junction unmatched. Counted from cysteine to phenylalanine, this CDR3 has 17 amino acids. Only the CDR3 region is kept as DNA, spanning 51 bases read in frame from base 1. CDR1 and CDR2 are drawn from the germline V gene (reference sequence): LGHDT, YNNKEL. The data are from a study of blood T cell repertoires in COVID-19 (dated by TCRdb to about 2020). About the full investigation: Collaborator samples came from the United States, Italy and Spain and covered acute and convalescent phases of COVID-19. The material from the prospective study consisted of cDNA or gDNA derived from T cells, B-cell-depleted T cells, or PBMCs. Deeply sampled blood TCRbeta repertoires from subjects exposed to, actively infected with, or recovered from COVID-19 were included in the dataset. The repertoires were made available in a free public database intended to serve as a resource for research on the immune response to SARS-CoV-2. The samples were drawn from the first 160 participants of the ongoing ImmuneRACE study and from about 1,200 subjects provided by 6 global collaborators. A de-identified subject ID, COVID-19 status, age in years and sex were almost always included in the sample metadata. Where available, HLA class I and class II types were taken from metadata supplied by the sample provider and were not determined by assay-based typing. Overall results and qualifications from the work: The quantity of clinical and demographic metadata differed by source and by participant and was supplied without curation.

Whole blood was collected in K2EDTA tubes by collaborating institutions according to the institutions' own protocols. For TCRbeta analysis, collaborator samples were shipped as frozen whole blood, as isolated PBMCs, or as DNA extracted from either sample type. The receptor's source is a man between 70 and 80 years old with active or convalescent COVID-19. This sequence uses TRBV3-1 (or the pseudogene TRBV3-2) and TRBJ2-5; TRBD2 agrees with 11 junctional bases. Source material: peripheral blood. The CDR3 amino acid sequence is: CASSQDSLAGVQETQYF. The bases are TGTGCCAGCAGCCAAGATTCACTAGCGGGGGTCCAAGAGACCCAGTACTTC.